Shown below are 3 T cell receptor beta chains from a single sample sequenced in a study of blood T cell repertoires in COVID-19. The table came from immunoSEQ multiplex PCR; TCRdb's copy has only in-frame clones and leaves some out. The sample yields 150,000 to 200,000 clones, roughly 85% seen once. The sample was peripheral blood. The receptors come from a woman aged 70-85 years with acute or convalescent COVID-19.

This clone appeared a single time. The CDR3 DNA follows: TGCGCCAGCAGCCAAGGTTTTACAGGGTCAAGGGGAACAGATACGCAGTATTTT. Translating it yields CASSQGFTGSRGTDTQYF. The chain is built from TRBV4-1 and TRBJ2-3; D might be TRBD1 (6 bases). This CDR3 has 18 residues. The germline V and J ends were trimmed by 1 base and 3 bases, with 20 bases remaining between them. Germline CDR1 MGHRA, CDR2 YSYEKL.

This clone was seen more than once but under ten times. The genes are TRBV2 and TRBJ2-7, with 9 nucleotides matching TRBD2. This CDR3 spans 16 amino acids. V lost 1 base to trimming and J lost 0 bases; unmatched junction nucleotides: 4. From germline, CDR1 is SNHLY and CDR2 FYNNEI. In nucleotides, the CDR3 is TGTGCCAGCAGTGAAGGGGGTAGCGGGAGCTCCTACGAGCAGTACTTC. Residues: CASSEGGSGSSYEQYF.

CDR3 sequence: CASSIILGEKLFF. The CDR3, as DNA: TGTGCCAGTAGTATTATCTTGGGCGAAAAACTGTTTTTT. V and J are TRBV19 and TRBJ1-4; no definite D call. Germline CDR1 reads LNHDA; CDR2 reads SQIVND (reference sequence). Trimming took off 3 bases at V and 8 bases at J, with 10 bases between the two ends. This CDR3 contains 13 residues.